This record looks at one T cell receptor (beta chain) sequence and its context. Its antigen specificity is not known. No base quality values were provided; no much bigger clone lies one nucleotide off. This specimen comes from a study of T and B cells in COVID-19 patients (dated by TCRdb to about 2020). For the wider study: In this study, adaptive immunity was profiled in COVID-19 patients who either had active infection or had recovered, using TRB and IGH repertoire sequencing of peripheral blood. The recovered cohort included more than 15 patients who contributed around 21 samples, and most of those patients had mild to moderate COVID-19 that was managed on an outpatient basis. A median age of around 35 years was recorded in the recovered cohort versus approximately 70 years in the active-infection cohort. Of the roughly 22 patients in the active-infection cohort, 12 to 13 were critically ill and needed mechanical ventilation or ECMO. Comorbidities linked to unfavorable COVID-19 outcome were present in about 90% of the roughly 20 patients in the active-infection cohort. The TCR and BCR sequence repository comprised 30 to 45 patients and approximately 64 time points, with over 7 million TCR sequences analysed. A couple of patients were in both the active and recovered cohorts because samples existed from active disease and from after recovery. An age-matched reference group of around 42 healthy donors negative for COVID-19 antibodies served as the comparison for repertoire analyses. As many as 9 follow-up blood samples were collected from each patient, and in some individuals these samples spanned different disease stages. Results and caveats for the whole study, not just this receptor: A total of roughly 2,500 exclusive TCR clusters, including over 25 low-pGen clusters, were found in the recovered cohort. Prospective validation of the reported TCR clusters was stated to be required before clinical use. Patients with COVID-19 were reported to show strongly skewed TRBV/TRBJ gene usage. The cohort was judged too small for assessing how HLA contributes to COVID-19 susceptibility or severity. Few blood samples were available from mildly ill patients while symptoms were present or from severe cases at early time points. Specific T cell subsets (CD4+/Treg/CD8+) and sorted SARS-CoV-2-responsive or tetramer+ T cells had not yet been sequenced, and the corresponding sequencing experiments were ongoing. In active COVID-19, TRB repertoires were highly clonal, while at recovery, diversity and richness increased above the levels seen in healthy donors.

The sequencer was an Illumina MiSeq. Multiplex PCR with BIOMED2 TRB-A/B primer pools was used to amplify TRB rearrangements. Illumina-compatible adapters and 7-nucleotide sample barcodes were attached to the amplicons through two consecutive PCRs. All library PCRs used Phusion HS II polymerase. Amplicons were gel-purified with the NucleoSpin Gel and PCR Clean-up kit, quantified on Qubit, and pooled at 3 to 4 nM. The quality of the amplicon pool was checked on an Agilent 2100 Bioanalyzer prior to Illumina next-generation sequencing. Per the original workflow: Annotation of TRB rearrangements was performed with MiXCR 3.0.8 using the default MiXCR reference library. Sequences with fewer than 2 reads and non-productive reads were filtered out, and every unique CDR3 nucleotide sequence was treated as a single clone. Clonality, diversity, richness and V-J gene usage were calculated in R 3.5.1. GLIPH2 was used to cluster TCRs based on CDR3 similarity, and OLGA was used to calculate the generation probabilities. GLIPH2 clusters were kept only when the clusters contained at least four unique TCR clonotypes present in at least three individuals. TCRdb reran the public reads through fastp at Q25 and MiXCR, keeping productive beta chains. CDR3 protein sequences are deduplicated, and each keeps its most common genes and DNA. TCRdb's processing, not the authors' own work, is the source of the V and J calls. The sample yields 7,700 or so distinct CDR3 sequences; 25% to 30% were counted once. Roughly 17% of the sample is taken by the ten largest.

TRB repertoires were amplified using about 230-500 ng of genomic DNA isolated from blood. The CDR3 holds 16 amino acids from the cysteine to the phenylalanine. Only CDR3 DNA remains: 48 bases, in frame from the first base. The germline V gene supplies CDR1 SGHDT and CDR2 YYEEEE. Between the V and J ends, shortened by 4 bases and 2 bases respectively, the junction contains 15 bases. The chain joins TRBV5-6 to TRBJ1-4; matching of 5 bases hints at TRBD1 as the D gene. The receptor was isolated from a human donor with active COVID-19. Specimen: blood. The nucleotides read TGTGCCAGCAGCGAATCCGGACGACAGACTAATGAAAAACTGTTTTTT. This gives the protein CASSESGRQTNEKLFF.